Shown below are 18 T cell receptor beta chains from a single sample sequenced in a study of identical twins. One entry per CDR3 protein results from TCRdb running MiXCR on the 5' RACE reads. The sample gives hundreds of thousands of distinct CDR3 sequences, about 18% of which show up once; under 15% is in the top ten. The data were also submitted as part of a second study, on T cells expressing NK-cell markers.

Sequenced: PBMCs. The receptors here all came from a woman aged 18-29 years in good health.

The table lists this clonotype with a few counts. This rearrangement joins TRBV6-2 or TRBV6-3 to TRBJ2-1, with D perhaps matching TRBD1 or TRBD2 (5 bases each). Germline V lookup: CDR1 MNHEY, CDR2 SVGEGT. The CDR3 totals 13 residues. CDR3 nucleotide sequence: TGTGCTACAGCAGTGGGGGCCTACAATGAGCAGTTCTTC. Protein: CATAVGAYNEQFF.

The chain is built from TRBV10-3 and TRBJ2-1, with D unclear. Per germline, CDR1 ENHRY and CDR2 SYGVKD. The CDR3 is 11 amino acids. Trimming removed 0 bases from V and 11 bases from J, with 5 bases in between. The CDR3 nucleotides are TGTGCCATCAGTGAGTCGCCAAAGCAGTTCTTC. This gives the protein CAISESPKQFF.

This clonotype has a handful of counts. Here the CDR3 reads CASSGGLAGGSIHEQYF. CDR3 nucleotide sequence: TGTGCCAGCAGCGGGGGACTAGCGGGAGGATCTATTCACGAGCAGTACTTC. The rearrangement links TRBV9 to TRBJ2-7, with 15 bases fitting TRBD2. The CDR3 covers 17 residues. The J segment lost 5 bases and the V segment lost 3 bases, leaving 9 bases of the junction unmatched. Germline CDR1 SGDLS, CDR2 YYNGEE.

This clonotype was recorded a few times. The chain carries TRBV15 and TRBJ2-1, with TRBD2 matching 7 bases. The CDR3 covers 12 residues. V shed 4 bases, J shed 9 bases, and the junction held 3 bases outside the gene matches. Looked up from germline, CDR1 is LNHNV and CDR2 is YYDKDF (reference sequence). Here the CDR3 DNA reads TGTGCCACCAGCAAAATAGCGGGTGAGCAGTTCTTC. The encoded protein is CATSKIAGEQFF.

This clonotype appeared many times. This chain joins TRBV7-9 and TRBJ1-5; D remains unclear. Germline-derived CDR1 and CDR2 are SEHNR and FQNEAQ (reference sequence). CDR3 size: 13 residues. V was trimmed by 5 bases and J by 5 bases, leaving 10 bases between them. CDR3 sequence reads: CASSPNGDQPQHF. As DNA, the CDR3 is TGTGCCAGCAGCCCCAACGGAGATCAGCCCCAGCATTTT.

The chain recombines TRBV20-1 with TRBJ2-2; D is possibly TRBD2 (6 bases). CDR3 length equals 12 residues. V was clipped by 3 bases and J by 7 bases, with 9 bases between them. CDR1 DFQATT and CDR2 SNEGSKA come from the germline V gene (reference sequence). The chain's CDR3 is CSASRGIGELFF. The CDR3 nucleotides are TGCAGTGCTAGCCGGGGGATCGGGGAGCTGTTTTTT.

This clonotype was seen more than once but under ten times. The chain links TRBV20-1 to TRBJ2-1; 11 bases line up with TRBD2. The CDR3 consists of 12 residues. J lost 12 bases, V lost 6 bases, and 7 bases had no gene match. Germline V gene lookup returns CDR1 DFQATT and CDR2 SNEGSKA (reference sequence). The CDR3, as DNA: TGCAGTGCCCCGGGACTAGCGGCCGGGCAGTTCTTC. Translation gives CSAPGLAAGQFF.

This clonotype was counted between two and nine times. The genes are TRBV10-3 and TRBJ1-5; D uncertain. The germline CDR1 and CDR2 sequences are ENHRY and SYGVKD. The V end lost 4 bases, the J end lost 0 bases, and 10 bases lay between the germline ends. The length of the CDR3 is 15 residues. CDR3 in DNA: TGTGCCATCAGTGCATCGCATGCTAGCAATCAGCCCCAGCATTTT. Amino acid sequence: CAISASHASNQPQHF.

This clonotype has at least ten counts. The V call is TRBV5-4, the J call TRBJ2-7; no clear D gene. V was trimmed by 4 bases and J by 0 bases, leaving 11 bases between them. In germline, CDR1 is SGHNT, CDR2 YYREEE (reference sequence). The CDR3 is made up of 14 amino acids. The CDR3 DNA follows: TGTGCCAGCAGCCCAAACCCGGACTCCTACGAGCAGTACTTC. Translating it yields CASSPNPDSYEQYF.

This clonotype has a count of ten or more. The chain couples TRBV12-3 or TRBV12-4 to TRBJ1-1; 8 bases fit TRBD1. Unmatched junction bases numbered 10, after V lost 5 bases and J lost 5 bases. This CDR3 spans 15 amino acids. This CDR3 reads CASSQRTGTRTEAFF. The CDR3 DNA sequence: TGTGCCAGCAGTCAAAGGACAGGGACGAGAACTGAAGCTTTCTTT.

The rearrangement links TRBV20-1 to TRBJ1-1; no firm D call. The CDR3 spans 13 residues. Trimming removed 3 bases from V and 1 base from J, with 9 bases in between. Germline CDR1 reads DFQATT; CDR2 reads SNEGSKA (reference sequence). CDR3 in DNA: TGCAGTGCTAGTATCCCAGCGAACACTGAAGCTTTCTTT. Translating gives CSASIPANTEAFF.

This chain links TRBV5-1 with TRBJ2-5; D call uncertain. The CDR3 is 12 amino acids. Between the trimmed V and J ends, which lost 0 bases and 4 bases, there was a span of 4 bases. Germline CDR1 reads SGHRS; CDR2 reads YFSETQ. The CDR3 sequence is CASSLELETQYF. The CDR3 coding sequence is TGCGCCAGCAGCTTGGAACTAGAGACCCAGTACTTC. Drawing the rest from reference TRBV5-1 and TRBJ2-5, the complete variable domain is KAGVTQTPRYLIKTRGQQVTLSCSPISGHRSVSWYQQTPGQGLQFLFEYFSETQRNKGNFPGRFSGRQFSNSRSEMNVSTLELGDSALYLCASSLELETQYFGPGTRLLVL.

The chain combines TRBV20-1 with TRBJ1-5; 9 bases are shared with TRBD1. CDR1 is DFQATT, CDR2 SNEGSKA, per germline (reference sequence). The CDR3 is 16 amino acids. Germline trimming cut 2 bases from V and 6 bases from J; bases unmatched to any gene: 11. CDR3 residues: CSARSPGQGSTQPQHF. CDR3 DNA sequence: TGCAGTGCTAGATCTCCAGGACAGGGGTCAACTCAGCCCCAGCATTTT.

This clonotype was counted only a few times. The chain employs TRBV10-2 and TRBJ2-7; D is undetermined. CDR1 and CDR2 from the germline V gene are WSHSY and SAAADI. Trimming cost V 5 bases and J 3 bases, with 5 bases left between them. The CDR3 runs 11 residues. CDR3 coding DNA: TGCGCCAGCAGTATGATCTACGAGCAGTACTTC. Translation gives CASSMIYEQYF.

This clonotype occurred a few times. The V gene is TRBV27, the J gene TRBJ1-1; D is uncertain. V gave up 3 bases and J gave up 0 bases, with 11 bases separating them. The germline V gene has CDR1 MNHEY and CDR2 SMNVEV (reference sequence). The CDR3 runs 15 residues. CDR3 sequence (DNA): TGTGCCAGCAGTTTCAGGATGAGTATGAACACTGAAGCTTTCTTT. As protein: CASSFRMSMNTEAFF.

With respect to this clonotype: Its ends do not fully match the called genes, so a read error is possible. V usage is TRBV20-1 and J usage is TRBJ2-1; 8 positions match TRBD1. The germline CDR1 and CDR2 sequences are DFQATT and SNEGSKA (reference sequence). This CDR3 spans 16 amino acids. CDR3 sequence: CCARDPDRGLYNEQFF. The CDR3 region has the DNA TGCTGTGCTAGAGATCCAGACAGGGGTTTATACAATGAGCAGTTCTTC.

The CDR3 DNA is TGTGCCAGCTCTTCGACTAGCCGCCACAATGAGCAGTTCTTC. It specifies CASSSTSRHNEQFF. This chain uses TRBV18 with TRBJ2-1, with 7 bases lining up with TRBD2. V gave up 6 bases and J gave up 5 bases; unmatched junction bases: 7. This CDR3 is built from 14 residues. Germline-derived CDR1 and CDR2 are KGHSH and LQKENI. The full variable domain, rest sourced from reference TRBV18 and TRBJ2-1, is NAGVMQNPRHLVRRRGQEARLRCSPMKGHSHVYWYRQLPEEGLKFMVYLQKENIIDESGMPKERFSAEFPKEGPSILRIQQVVRGDSAAYFCASSSTSRHNEQFFGPGTRLTVL.

The gene calls are TRBV7-9 and TRBJ2-1; no definite D call. This CDR3 region has 15 residues. Germline-derived CDR1 and CDR2 are SEHNR and FQNEAQ (reference sequence). The V end was cut by 4 bases, the J end by 3 bases, with 13 bases between. This CDR3 is CASSSVPTLYNEQFF. Here the CDR3 DNA reads TGTGCCAGCAGCTCCGTCCCGACACTCTACAATGAGCAGTTCTTC.